A single sample gave rise to the 3 T cell receptor beta chains below, sequenced in a study of metastatic and nonmetastatic thyroid tumors. Until they underwent thyroid surgery, no patient had received any treatment. TCRdb re-processed the PCR reads through MiXCR. The table records approximately 20,000 clones, 20% to 30% of them present only once. Sequences were obtained from blood. These TCRs come from a male donor with papillary thyroid cancer or a benign thyroid nodule (not recorded which). Some clones in this sample may be carry-over from other donors' samples.

A few counts support this clone. V is TRBV6-1 and J is TRBJ2-7, with 9 bases that match TRBD1. CDR1 is MNHNS and CDR2 is SASEGT in the germline V gene. This CDR3 has 16 residues. Trimming at V came to 4 bases and at J to 2 bases, leaving 9 bases not matched to a gene. DNA of the CDR3: TGTGCCAGCAGTGCGGCGCGGGACAGGGAAACCTACGAGCAGTACTTC. Translation: CASSAARDRETYEQYF.

The chain combines TRBV10-1 with TRBJ2-7, with D perhaps matching TRBD1 (7 bases). CDR1 is WNHNN, CDR2 SYGVQD, per germline (reference sequence). The CDR3 covers 15 residues. The V end was cut by 3 bases, the J end by 2 bases, with 14 bases between. The chain's CDR3 is CASSDWTGGTYEQYF. DNA of the CDR3: TGCGCCAGCAGTGACTGGACAGGAGGGACCTACGAGCAGTACTTC.

This chain uses TRBV18 with TRBJ2-5, with 9 bases lining up with TRBD1. V shed 3 bases and J 7 bases; nucleotides not matched to a gene: 6. The CDR3 has 14 residues. Germline V gene lookup returns CDR1 KGHSH and CDR2 LQKENI. The CDR3 loop is CASSPGQGFGTQYF. The CDR3 DNA is TGTGCCAGCTCACCGGGACAGGGATTTGGGACCCAGTACTTC. Together with reference TRBV18 and TRBJ2-5, the CDR3 gives the full variable domain: NAGVMQNPRHLVRRRGQEARLRCSPMKGHSHVYWYRQLPEEGLKFMVYLQKENIIDESGMPKERFSAEFPKEGPSILRIQQVVRGDSAAYFCASSPGQGFGTQYFGPGTRLLVL.